This TCR beta chain came from a study of CD8+CD57+ T cells in acquired aplastic anemia. About the research overall: Sorted cells (CD4+ and CD8+) yielded DNA amounts that averaged about 2.9 ug.

Study-wide results and limits: Levels of CD8+ Simpson's diversity were not significantly distinct in patients versus controls. It was found that twenty-nine CD8+ CDR3 sequences were shared between patients and controls.

Patients included in sequencing had previously demonstrated CD8+CD57+ cell expansion by flow cytometry. None of the patients had been given any therapy when their blood was sampled. With respect to this clonotype: What it binds is not known.

V lost 1 base and J lost 1, with 8 bases in between. The CDR3 runs to 15 residues. CDR1 and CDR2 from the germline V gene are MGHRA and YSYEKL. It was genomic DNA that served as the template for profiling TCR beta VDJ and CDR3. One entry per CDR3 protein results from TCRdb running MiXCR on the reads. The sample yields approximately 150,000 distinct CDR3 sequences, roughly 43% seen once. The rearrangement uses TRBV4-1 and TRBJ1-5; unclear D gene. The source is a human donor with aplastic anemia. Sequencing input: sorted CD4+, CD8+, or CD8+CD57+ T cells (not recorded which) from PBMCs. The CDR3 protein is CASSQVWYSNQPQHF. CDR3 nucleotide sequence: TGCGCCAGCAGCCAAGTTTGGTACAGCAATCAGCCCCAGCATTTT.